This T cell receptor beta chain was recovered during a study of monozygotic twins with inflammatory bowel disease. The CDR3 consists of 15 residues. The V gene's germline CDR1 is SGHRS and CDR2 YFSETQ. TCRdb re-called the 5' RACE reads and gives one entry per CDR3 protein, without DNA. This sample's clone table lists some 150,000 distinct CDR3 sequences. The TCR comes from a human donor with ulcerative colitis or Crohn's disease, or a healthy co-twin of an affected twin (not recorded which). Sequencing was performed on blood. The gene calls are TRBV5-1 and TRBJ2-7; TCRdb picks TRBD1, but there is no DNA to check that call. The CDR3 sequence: CASSSGQGVSYEQYF.